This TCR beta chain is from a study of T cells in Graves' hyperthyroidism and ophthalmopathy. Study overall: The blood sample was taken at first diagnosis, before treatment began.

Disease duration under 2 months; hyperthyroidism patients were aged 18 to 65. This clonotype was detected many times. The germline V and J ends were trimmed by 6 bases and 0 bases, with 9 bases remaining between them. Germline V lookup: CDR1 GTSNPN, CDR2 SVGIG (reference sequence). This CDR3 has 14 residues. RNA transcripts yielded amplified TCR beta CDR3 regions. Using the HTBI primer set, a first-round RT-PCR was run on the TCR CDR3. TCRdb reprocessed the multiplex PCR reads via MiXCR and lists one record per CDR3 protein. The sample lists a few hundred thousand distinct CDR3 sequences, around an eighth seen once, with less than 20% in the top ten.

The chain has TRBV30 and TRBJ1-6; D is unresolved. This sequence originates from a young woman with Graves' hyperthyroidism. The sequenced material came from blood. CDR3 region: CACGSYSYNSPLHF. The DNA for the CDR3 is TGTGCCTGCGGGAGCTACTCCTATAATTCACCCCTCCACTTT.